The 10 T cell receptor beta chains presented below share a single source sample, sequenced in a study of blood T cells in healthy people across ages. The second PCR ran roughly 6 to 11 cycles with a sample-barcoded 5' primer and J-beta primers. TCRdb ran MiXCR on the 5' RACE reads and lists one entry per CDR3 protein. The sample shows around 670,000 distinct CDR3 sequences, about 30% of them seen only once. The sequenced sample was blood. The receptor set was obtained from an elderly woman in good health.

This clonotype showed up many times. V is TRBV18 and J is TRBJ2-4; possibly TRBD1 for D (6 bases). The germline gives CDR1 KGHSH, CDR2 LQKENI. V was pared by 3 bases and J by 0 bases, with 9 bases between. The CDR3 consists of 15 residues. The CDR3 protein is CASSPDRLAKNIQYF. The CDR3 nucleotides read TGTGCCAGCTCACCGGACAGACTAGCCAAAAACATTCAGTACTTC. Using reference TRBV18 and TRBJ2-4 for the parts outside the CDR3, the full variable domain is NAGVMQNPRHLVRRRGQEARLRCSPMKGHSHVYWYRQLPEEGLKFMVYLQKENIIDESGMPKERFSAEFPKEGPSILRIQQVVRGDSAAYFCASSPDRLAKNIQYFGAGTRLSVL.

This clonotype showed up just a few times. The V and J genes are TRBV7-9 and TRBJ1-6; possibly TRBD1 for D (5 bases). Germline assignment: CDR1 SEHNR and CDR2 FQNEAQ (reference sequence). The CDR3 length is 15 residues. V was trimmed by 3 bases and J by 7 bases, leaving 13 bases between them. The CDR3 region has the DNA TGTGCCAGCAGCTTCGAGGTAGGGGTGAATTCACCCCTCCACTTT. It translates to CASSFEVGVNSPLHF.

Only a few counts were recorded for this clonotype. The chain carries TRBV9 and TRBJ1-2, with 11 bases identical to TRBD1. The length of the CDR3 is 14 residues. Looked up from germline, CDR1 is SGDLS and CDR2 is YYNGEE. V was pared by 2 bases and J by 8 bases, with 5 bases of the junction left unmatched. The CDR3 DNA sequence: TGTGCCAGCAGCGTTGGACAGGGGGCTCTGGGCTACACCTTC. Residues: CASSVGQGALGYTF.

This clonotype appeared many times. This chain links TRBV4-3 with TRBJ2-2; TRBD1 might be the D (6 bases). The CDR3 sequence is 14 residues long. Between the trimmed V and J ends, which lost 1 base and 5 bases, there was a span of 8 bases. Germline V lookup: CDR1 LGHNA, CDR2 YSLEER. CDR3 nucleotides: TGCGCCAGCAGCCAAGCAGGGGTTACCGGGGAGCTGTTTTTT. Translation: CASSQAGVTGELFF.

The chain has TRBV29-1 and TRBJ2-3; no definite D call. The V gene's germline CDR1 is SQVTM and CDR2 ANQGSEA. This CDR3 is built from 11 residues. V lost 7 bases and J lost 3, with 8 bases in between. The CDR3 loop reads CSGALTDTQYF. The CDR3 bases are TGCAGCGGCGCTCTTACAGATACGCAGTATTTT.

This clonotype occurred many times. The rearrangement links TRBV3-1 to TRBJ2-5; D gene unclear. CDR3 size: 16 residues. The germline V and J ends were trimmed by 8 bases and 5 bases, with 24 bases remaining between them. The germline CDR1 and CDR2 sequences are LGHDT and YNNKEL (reference sequence). The CDR3 is CASGRPVAQKSETQYF. CDR3 in DNA: TGTGCCAGCGGCCGACCAGTGGCCCAAAAGTCGGAGACCCAGTACTTC.

There are many counts of this clonotype. This rearrangement joins TRBV6-5 to TRBJ2-1; 9 nucleotides agree with TRBD1. Trimming cost V 0 bases and J 6 bases; bases outside gene matches: 6. CDR3 length equals 16 residues. The germline gives CDR1 MNHEY, CDR2 SVGAGI. The CDR3 DNA follows: TGTGCCAGCAGTTACTCCGGGACAGGGCCAGGCAATGAGCAGTTCTTC. Protein: CASSYSGTGPGNEQFF.

This clonotype was recorded a few times. A much larger clone is a single base away; this may be a read error. The genes are TRBV15 and TRBJ2-3; D is perhaps TRBD2 (5 bases). Germline V gene data show CDR1 as LNHNV and CDR2 as YYDKDF (reference sequence). The CDR3 is made up of 17 amino acids. V lost 3 bases and J 6 bases, leaving 22 bases between the germline ends. The CDR3 is CATSSARHGVLSDTQYF. For the CDR3, the DNA is TGTGCCACCAGCAGCGCACGGCACGGGGTACTGAGTGATACGCAGTATTTT.

This clonotype occurred many times. J is TRBJ2-7 and V is TRBV7-8, with 8 bases fitting TRBD2. The CDR3 sequence is 14 residues long. V shed 0 bases, J shed 7 bases, and the junction held 5 bases outside the gene matches. Germline V gene lookup returns CDR1 SGHVS and CDR2 FQNEAQ. The CDR3 reads CASSLALREGEQYF. Written as DNA, the CDR3 is TGTGCCAGCAGCTTAGCGCTCCGGGAGGGGGAGCAGTACTTC.

As for this clonotype: A much larger clone is a single base away; this may be a read error. The chain's CDR3 is CASSFTSGGPNEQYF. The CDR3 DNA is TGTGCCAGCAGCTTTACTAGCGGGGGGCCTAATGAGCAGTACTTC. J is TRBJ2-5 and V is TRBV7-3; 12 bases agree with TRBD2. CDR3 size: 15 residues. Germline lookup yields CDR1 SGHTA and CDR2 FQGTGA. V shed 3 bases, J shed 11 bases, and the junction held 10 bases outside the gene matches.